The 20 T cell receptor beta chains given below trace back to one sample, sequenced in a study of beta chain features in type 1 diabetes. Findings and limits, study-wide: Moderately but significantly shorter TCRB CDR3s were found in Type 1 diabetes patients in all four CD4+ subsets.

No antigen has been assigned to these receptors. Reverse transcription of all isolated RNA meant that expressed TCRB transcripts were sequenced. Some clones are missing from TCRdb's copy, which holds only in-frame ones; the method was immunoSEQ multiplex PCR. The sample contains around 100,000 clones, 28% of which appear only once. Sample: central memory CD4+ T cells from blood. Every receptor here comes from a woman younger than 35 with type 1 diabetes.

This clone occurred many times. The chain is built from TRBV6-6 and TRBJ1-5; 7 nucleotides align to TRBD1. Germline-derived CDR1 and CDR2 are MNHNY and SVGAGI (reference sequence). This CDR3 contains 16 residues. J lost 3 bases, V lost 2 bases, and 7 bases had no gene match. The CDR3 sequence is CASSYDGGQSNQPQHF. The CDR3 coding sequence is TGTGCCAGCAGTTACGACGGGGGACAGTCCAATCAGCCCCAGCATTTT.

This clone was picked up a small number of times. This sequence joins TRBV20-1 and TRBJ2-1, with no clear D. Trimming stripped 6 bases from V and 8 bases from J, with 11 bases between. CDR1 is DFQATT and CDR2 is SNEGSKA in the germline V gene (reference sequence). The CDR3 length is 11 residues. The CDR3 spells CSADVRDEQFF. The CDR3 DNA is TGCAGTGCCGACGTTCGGGATGAGCAGTTCTTC.

The CDR3 DNA reads as TGTGCCAGCAAGGGGACTAGTGGCACAGATACGCAGTATTTT. It codes for CASKGTSGTDTQYF. The chain couples TRBV2 to TRBJ2-3; 8 bases map to TRBD2. The CDR3 totals 14 residues. The V and J ends lost 7 bases and 1 base, in that order; junction bases with no gene match: 4. CDR1 is SNHLY, CDR2 FYNNEI, per germline.

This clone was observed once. The CDR3 sequence is CASTPGVYQETQYF. The CDR3 DNA follows: TGTGCCAGCACCCCAGGGGTATACCAAGAGACCCAGTACTTC. The chain uses TRBV6-6 and TRBJ2-5; maybe TRBD1 (6 bases). Trimming stripped 7 bases from V and 0 bases from J, with 12 bases between. CDR3 length: 14 residues. Looked up from germline, CDR1 is MNHNY and CDR2 is SVGAGI (reference sequence).

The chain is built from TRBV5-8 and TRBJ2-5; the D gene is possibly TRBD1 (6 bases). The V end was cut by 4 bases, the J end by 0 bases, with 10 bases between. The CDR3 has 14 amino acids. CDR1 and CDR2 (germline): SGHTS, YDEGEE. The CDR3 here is CASSIRGNQETQYF. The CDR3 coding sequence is TGTGCCAGCAGCATAAGGGGGAACCAAGAGACCCAGTACTTC.

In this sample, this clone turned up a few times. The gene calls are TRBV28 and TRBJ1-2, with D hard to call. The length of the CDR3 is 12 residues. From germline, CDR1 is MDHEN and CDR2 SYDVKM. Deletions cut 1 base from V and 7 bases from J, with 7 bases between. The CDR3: CASSLFGSGYTF. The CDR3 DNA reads TGTGCCAGCAGTTTATTCGGTTCTGGCTACACCTTC.

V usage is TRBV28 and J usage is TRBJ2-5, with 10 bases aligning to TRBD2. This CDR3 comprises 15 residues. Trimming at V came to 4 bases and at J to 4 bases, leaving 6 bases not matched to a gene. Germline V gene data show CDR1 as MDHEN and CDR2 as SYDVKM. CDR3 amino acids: CASSYIAGGRETQYF. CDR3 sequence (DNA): TGTGCCAGCAGTTACATAGCGGGAGGTAGAGAGACCCAGTACTTC.

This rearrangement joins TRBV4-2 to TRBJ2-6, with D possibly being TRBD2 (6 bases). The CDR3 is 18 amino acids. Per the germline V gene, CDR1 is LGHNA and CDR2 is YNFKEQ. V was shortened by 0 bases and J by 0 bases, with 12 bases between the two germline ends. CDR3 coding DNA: TGTGCCAGCAGCCAAGAATTATACGGGAGCTCTGGGGCCAACGTCCTGACTTTC. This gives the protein CASSQELYGSSGANVLTF.

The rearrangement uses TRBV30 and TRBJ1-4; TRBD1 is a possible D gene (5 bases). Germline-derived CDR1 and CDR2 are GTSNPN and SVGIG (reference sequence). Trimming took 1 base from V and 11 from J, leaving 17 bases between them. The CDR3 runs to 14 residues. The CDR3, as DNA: TGTGCCTGGAGTGGGACATTTGAGTTCTGGAAACTGTTTTTT. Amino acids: CAWSGTFEFWKLFF.

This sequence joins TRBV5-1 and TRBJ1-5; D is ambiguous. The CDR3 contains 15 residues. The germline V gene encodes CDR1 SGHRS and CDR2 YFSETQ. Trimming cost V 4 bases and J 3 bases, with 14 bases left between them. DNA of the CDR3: TGCGCCAGCAGCCCAGAGCCGGGGTTCAATCAGCCCCAGCATTTT. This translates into CASSPEPGFNQPQHF.

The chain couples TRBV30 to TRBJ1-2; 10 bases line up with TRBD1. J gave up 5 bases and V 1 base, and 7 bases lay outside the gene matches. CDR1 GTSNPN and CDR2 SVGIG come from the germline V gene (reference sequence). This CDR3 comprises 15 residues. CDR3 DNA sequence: TGTGCCTGGAGTGGATCGGGACAGGGGAAGTATGGCTACACCTTC. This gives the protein CAWSGSGQGKYGYTF.

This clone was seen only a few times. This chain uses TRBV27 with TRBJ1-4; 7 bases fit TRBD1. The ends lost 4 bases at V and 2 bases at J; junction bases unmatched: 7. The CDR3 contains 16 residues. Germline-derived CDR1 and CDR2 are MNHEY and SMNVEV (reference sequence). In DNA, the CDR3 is TGTGCCAGCAGTTCTCGTAACAGGGGCACTAATGAAAAACTGTTTTTT. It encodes CASSSRNRGTNEKLFF.

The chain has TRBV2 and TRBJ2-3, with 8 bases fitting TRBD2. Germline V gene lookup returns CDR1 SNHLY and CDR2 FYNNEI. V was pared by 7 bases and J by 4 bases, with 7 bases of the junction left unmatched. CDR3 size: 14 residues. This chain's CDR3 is CASKIGRASDTQYF. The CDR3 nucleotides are TGTGCCAGCAAAATCGGGAGGGCCTCAGATACGCAGTATTTT.

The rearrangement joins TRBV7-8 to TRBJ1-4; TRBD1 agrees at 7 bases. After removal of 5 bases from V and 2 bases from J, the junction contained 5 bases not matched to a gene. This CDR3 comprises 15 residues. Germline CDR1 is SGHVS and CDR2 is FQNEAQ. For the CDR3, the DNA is TGTGCCAGCAGCGGCCCGACAGGGACTAATGAAAAACTGTTTTTT. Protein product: CASSGPTGTNEKLFF.

CDR3 DNA: TGTGCCAGCAGTTTCAGGGGCGGGAGACCCTACAATGAGCAGTTCTTC. Protein product: CASSFRGGRPYNEQFF. The chain joins TRBV6-5 to TRBJ2-1; weak D call: TRBD2 (7 bases). The CDR3 loop spans 16 amino acids. Germline CDR1 MNHEY, CDR2 SVGAGI. V was cut by 4 bases and J by 2 bases, with 15 bases left in between.

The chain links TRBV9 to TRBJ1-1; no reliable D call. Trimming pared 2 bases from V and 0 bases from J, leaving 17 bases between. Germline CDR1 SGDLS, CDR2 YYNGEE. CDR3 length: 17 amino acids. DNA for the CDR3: TGTGCCAGCAGCGTTTTTCCCACCCTAACAGTGAACACTGAAGCTTTCTTT. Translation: CASSVFPTLTVNTEAFF.

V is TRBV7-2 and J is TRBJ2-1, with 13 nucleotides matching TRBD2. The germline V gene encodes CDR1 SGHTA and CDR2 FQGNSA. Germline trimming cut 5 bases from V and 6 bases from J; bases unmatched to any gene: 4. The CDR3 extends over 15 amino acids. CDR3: CASSRGLAGINEQFF. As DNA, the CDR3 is TGTGCCAGCAGCCGGGGACTAGCGGGAATCAATGAGCAGTTCTTC.

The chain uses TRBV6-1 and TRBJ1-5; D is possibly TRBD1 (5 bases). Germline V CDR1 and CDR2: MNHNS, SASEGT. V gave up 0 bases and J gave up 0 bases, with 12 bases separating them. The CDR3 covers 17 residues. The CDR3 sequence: CASSEAAPRGSNQPQHF. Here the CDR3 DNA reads TGTGCCAGCAGTGAAGCGGCCCCAAGGGGTAGCAATCAGCCCCAGCATTTT.

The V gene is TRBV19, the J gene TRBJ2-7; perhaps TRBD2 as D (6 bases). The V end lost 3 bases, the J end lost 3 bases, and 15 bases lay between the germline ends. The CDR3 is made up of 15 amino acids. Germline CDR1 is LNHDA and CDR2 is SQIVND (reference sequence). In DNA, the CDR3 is TGTGCCAGTAGTATGGTGGAGGGACGTTTCTACGAGCAGTACGTC. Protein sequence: CASSMVEGRFYEQYV.

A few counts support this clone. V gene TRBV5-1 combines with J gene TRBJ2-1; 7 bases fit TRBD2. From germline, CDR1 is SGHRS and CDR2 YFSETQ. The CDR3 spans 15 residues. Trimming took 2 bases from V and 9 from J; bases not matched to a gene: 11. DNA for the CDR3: TGCGCCAGCAGCTTTCGAGGGAGGGCCGACTCTGAGCAGTTCTTC. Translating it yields CASSFRGRADSEQFF. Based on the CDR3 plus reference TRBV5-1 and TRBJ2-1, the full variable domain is KAGVTQTPRYLIKTRGQQVTLSCSPISGHRSVSWYQQTPGQGLQFLFEYFSETQRNKGNFPGRFSGRQFSNSRSEMNVSTLELGDSALYLCASSFRGRADSEQFFGPGTRLTVL.